This T cell receptor (beta chain) was recorded in a study of cytomegalovirus exposure and HLA in healthy donors. V was clipped by 0 bases and J by 6 bases, with 12 bases between them. The germline V gene has CDR1 SGHDT and CDR2 YYEEEE. The CDR3 has 14 residues. In regard to this clone: Antigen specificity is unknown.

Whole-study findings and limits: Subsequent analysis of the approximately 110 validation repertoires found a tendency for first-cohort TCR clusters to co-occur.

Clones were sequenced by immunoSEQ multiplex PCR, and TCRdb holds only the in-frame ones, with some missing. Counted here are 100,000 to 150,000 clones, roughly 87% occurring once; the ten biggest clones make up more than 1%. The specimen sequenced was PBMCs. The sequence derives from a woman aged 18-29 years in good health and CMV-seronegative. The J gene is TRBJ1-2, the V gene TRBV5-6, with D uncertain. The CDR3 sequence is CASSLGPHSNGYTF. Written as DNA, the CDR3 is TGTGCCAGCAGCTTGGGTCCCCATAGCAATGGCTACACCTTC. Using reference TRBV5-6 and TRBJ1-2 for the parts outside the CDR3, the full variable domain is DAGVTQSPTHLIKTRGQQVTLRCSPKSGHDTVSWYQQALGQGPQFIFQYYEEEERQRGNFPDRFSGHQFPNYSSELNVNALLLGDSALYLCASSLGPHSNGYTFGSGTRLTVV.